This T cell receptor (beta chain) stems from a study of Ad26.COV2.S vaccination and SARS-CoV-2 variants. Overall study context: As a participant in COV1001, the donor was in the Ad26.COV2.S trial arm. Broader study findings: Comparable non-spike TCR breadth was observed in vaccine and placebo recipients. Analyses that measured TCR breadth and depth may have underestimated total T cell responses.

Generated by immunoSEQ multiplex PCR, the TCRdb table keeps only in-frame clones and is missing some. The sample has 300,000 to 350,000 clones; 88% are singletons. Germline V lookup: CDR1 GTSNPN, CDR2 SVGIG (reference sequence). The CDR3 loop spans 17 amino acids. Trimming took off 1 base at V and 4 bases at J, with 22 bases between the two ends. Treatment in this sample: 15 to 20 received Ad26.COV2.S at low or high dose, single or two shots; about five received placebo; per-sample allocation not given. Sampling was done on day 63 after the first vaccine or placebo injection. Donation came from an adult in Boston who was aged 18-55 years. A word on this clone: Antigen unknown.

The sequence came from a person between 18 and 65 years old who received the Ad26.COV2.S COVID-19 vaccine or a placebo. The sample consisted of peripheral blood, taken in a trial of Ad26.COV2.S vaccine versus placebo. This chain links TRBV30 with TRBJ1-1, with a weak D call TRBD1 (6 bases). The CDR3 spells CAWSGRRTVRIGTEAFF. As DNA, the CDR3 is TGTGCCTGGAGTGGACGAAGGACAGTAAGGATTGGCACTGAAGCTTTCTTT.